The 27 T cell receptor beta chains reported below all come from one sample, sequenced in a study of T cells in localized non-small cell lung cancer. Method: immunoSEQ multiplex PCR; TCRdb's copy keeps in-frame clones and lacks some. The sample consists of 25,000 to 30,000 clones, approximately 84% of them appearing once. This specimen consisted of peripheral blood mononuclear cells, obtained before any cancer treatment. These receptor sequences come from a man between 40 and 69 years old with stage III lung adenocarcinoma.

This sequence joins TRBV10-1 and TRBJ2-2; D may correspond to TRBD1 or TRBD2 (5 bases each). The CDR3 runs 13 residues. Per germline, CDR1 WNHNN and CDR2 SYGVQD (reference sequence). Trimming pared 2 bases from V and 6 bases from J, leaving 7 bases between. CDR3 DNA: TGCGCCAGCAGTGAGCAGGGAGCCGGGGAGCTGTTTTTT. Residues: CASSEQGAGELFF.

The V gene is TRBV7-8, the J gene TRBJ2-1; unclear D gene. CDR3 length equals 13 residues. V was trimmed by 7 bases and J by 5 bases, leaving 12 bases between them. The germline gives CDR1 SGHVS, CDR2 FQNEAQ. The CDR3 is CASIQNGHNEQFF. The CDR3 DNA follows: TGTGCCAGCATCCAAAACGGCCACAATGAGCAGTTCTTC.

The chain is built from TRBV7-9 and TRBJ1-1; 8 bases match TRBD1. This CDR3 has 17 residues. J gave up 2 bases and V 1 base, and 9 bases lay outside the gene matches. Germline CDR1 and CDR2: SEHNR and FQNEAQ (reference sequence). CDR3 amino acids: CASSLGTGTTLNTEAFF. The CDR3 region has the DNA TGTGCCAGCAGCTTAGGGACAGGGACGACCCTTAACACTGAAGCTTTCTTT.

The chain links TRBV7-6 to TRBJ2-1; D is uncertain. Looked up from germline, CDR1 is SGHVS and CDR2 is FNYEAQ. The length of the CDR3 is 14 residues. V was pared by 8 bases and J by 0 bases, with 11 bases between. The CDR3 loop is CASQNSGSYNEQFF. The CDR3 coding sequence is TGTGCCAGCCAGAACTCGGGCTCCTACAATGAGCAGTTCTTC.

The rearrangement joins TRBV18 to TRBJ2-7; D assignment may be TRBD1 or TRBD2 (5 bases each). Germline values: CDR1 KGHSH, CDR2 LQKENI. This CDR3 is built from 14 residues. Trimming pared 7 bases from V and 5 bases from J, leaving 18 bases between. The CDR3 DNA is TGTGCCAGCTGCCTCCTCGGGGACCGGGACGAGCAGTACTTC. This encodes CASCLLGDRDEQYF.

This chain joins TRBV10-2 and TRBJ2-2; 14 positions agree with TRBD2. The germline gives CDR1 WSHSY, CDR2 SAAADI. V gave up 6 bases and J gave up 6 bases; unmatched junction bases: 6. The CDR3 loop spans 16 amino acids. As DNA, the CDR3 is TGCGCCAGCAGGACCCCGGGACTAGCGGGAGCCGGGGAGCTGTTTTTT. Translated: CASRTPGLAGAGELFF.

The chain combines TRBV28 with TRBJ1-6; D gene uncertain. CDR1 and CDR2 from the germline V gene are MDHEN and SYDVKM. V was shortened by 6 bases and J by 4 bases, with 7 bases between the two germline ends. The CDR3 has 13 amino acids. In nucleotides, the CDR3 is TGTGCCAGCAGGGCGGCTTATAATTCACCCCTCCACTTT. The encoded protein is CASRAAYNSPLHF.

The V and J genes are TRBV2 and TRBJ2-7; 16 bases map to TRBD2. Germline CDR1 and CDR2: SNHLY and FYNNEI. CDR3 length equals 15 residues. The junction had 3 bases not matched to a gene; V was cut back by 6 bases and J by 4 bases. The CDR3 DNA reads as TGTGCCAGCAGGGCGGGACTAGCGGGAGGGTACGAGCAGTACTTC. Its translation: CASRAGLAGGYEQYF.

The chain recombines TRBV5-4 with TRBJ2-3, with D perhaps TRBD1 (6 bases). Trimming cost V 4 bases and J 2 bases, with 8 bases left between them. The CDR3 contains 13 residues. CDR1 and CDR2 (germline): SGHNT, YYREEE (reference sequence). CDR3 residues: CASSRDNTDTQYF. The DNA of the CDR3 is TGTGCCAGCAGCCGGGACAACACAGATACGCAGTATTTT.

J is TRBJ1-2 and V is TRBV5-1, with D uncertain. The CDR3 is 13 residues long. Trimming cost V 4 bases and J 8 bases, with 15 bases left between them. Germline-derived CDR1 and CDR2 are SGHRS and YFSETQ. CDR3 sequence (DNA): TGCGCCAGCAGCGCCGAAACCGTGGGAGGCTACACCTTC. It is translated as CASSAETVGGYTF.

This clone was recorded once. The chain recombines TRBV2 with TRBJ1-5; D gene unclear. The CDR3 spans 14 residues. The V gene's germline CDR1 is SNHLY and CDR2 FYNNEI. V dropped 6 bases and J dropped 7 bases, with 16 bases sitting between them. CDR3 bases: TGTGCCAGCAGGGCCGGCAGCGATCAGCAGCCCCAGCATTTT. It encodes CASRAGSDQQPQHF. Filled out from reference TRBV2 and TRBJ1-5, the complete variable domain reads EPEVTQTPSHQVTQMGQEVILRCVPISNHLYFYWYRQILGQKVEFLVSFYNNEISEKSEIFDDQFSVERPDGSNFTLKIRSTKLEDSAMYFCASRAGSDQQPQHFGDGTRLSIL.

The chain uses TRBV6-5 and TRBJ1-2; 11 nucleotides line up with TRBD1. The V segment lost 5 bases and the J segment 4 bases; nucleotides outside the gene matches: 3. CDR1 MNHEY and CDR2 SVGAGI come from the germline V gene. This CDR3 spans 14 amino acids. The CDR3: CASSRTGGGYGYTF. For the CDR3, the DNA is TGTGCCAGCAGTCGGACAGGGGGCGGCTATGGCTACACCTTC.

V gene TRBV10-3 combines with J gene TRBJ2-5; D remains unclear. The ends were cut back, 6 bases at V and 2 bases at J, with 7 bases in the middle. CDR1 is ENHRY and CDR2 is SYGVKD in the germline V gene. CDR3 length: 12 amino acids. The CDR3 here is CAIRADQETQYF. The CDR3 nucleotides read TGTGCCATCAGGGCAGATCAAGAGACCCAGTACTTC.

The rearrangement uses TRBV2 and TRBJ2-3; D may be TRBD1 or TRBD2 (5 bases each). CDR1 SNHLY and CDR2 FYNNEI come from the germline V gene. The length of the CDR3 is 14 residues. V was clipped by 7 bases and J by 4 bases, with 15 bases between them. The chain's CDR3 is CASIGTPGADTQYF. For the CDR3, the DNA is TGTGCCAGCATCGGGACCCCAGGCGCAGATACGCAGTATTTT.

The CDR3 region has the DNA TGTGCCAGCACCTCGGGAGGGACACCGAGCTCCTACAATGAGCAGTTCTTC. Translated: CASTSGGTPSSYNEQFF. The gene calls are TRBV28 and TRBJ2-1; 8 positions match TRBD2. The CDR3 totals 17 residues. Germline CDR1 and CDR2: MDHEN and SYDVKM. V trimming: 7 bases; J trimming: 0 bases; junction bases outside the gene matches: 11. The complete variable domain, with remaining parts taken from reference TRBV28 and TRBJ2-1, reads DVKVTQSSRYLVKRTGEKVFLECVQDMDHENMFWYRQDPGLGLRLIYFSYDVKMKEKGDIPEGYSVSREKKERFSLILESASTNQTSMYLCASTSGGTPSSYNEQFFGPGTRLTVL.

This chain links TRBV18 with TRBJ1-4; no reliable D call. There are 13 residues in the CDR3. V was clipped by 6 bases and J by 8 bases, with 13 bases between them. CDR1 and CDR2 (germline): KGHSH, LQKENI. The CDR3 DNA is TGTGCCAGCTCCCTCCGGAGTGACGAAAAACTGTTTTTT. This codes for CASSLRSDEKLFF. Drawing the rest from reference TRBV18 and TRBJ1-4, the complete variable domain is NAGVMQNPRHLVRRRGQEARLRCSPMKGHSHVYWYRQLPEEGLKFMVYLQKENIIDESGMPKERFSAEFPKEGPSILRIQQVVRGDSAAYFCASSLRSDEKLFFGSGTQLSVL.

The chain joins TRBV28 to TRBJ1-2; no clear D. Germline loops: CDR1 MDHEN, CDR2 SYDVKM. Trimming cost V 6 bases and J 5 bases, with 16 bases left between them. The CDR3 consists of 14 residues. CDR3 bases: TGTGCCAGCAGGAAAGCCTCTATGGTTTATGGCTACACCTTC. Translating it yields CASRKASMVYGYTF.

This CDR3 reads CAIRGNTEAFF. CDR3 sequence (DNA): TGTGCCATCAGGGGGAACACTGAAGCTTTCTTT. The rearrangement joins TRBV10-3 to TRBJ1-1; D not resolved. The CDR3 runs 11 residues. Trimming took off 6 bases at V and 1 base at J, with 3 bases between the two ends. Germline V CDR1 and CDR2: ENHRY, SYGVKD.

The gene calls are TRBV5-5 and TRBJ2-5; a possible D gene is TRBD1 (6 bases). Trimming shortened V by 0 bases and J by 0 bases, and 12 bases separated the two germline ends. Per germline, CDR1 SGHKS and CDR2 YYEKEE (reference sequence). There are 16 residues in the CDR3. Here the CDR3 reads CASSLDGTPYQETQYF. CDR3 nucleotides: TGTGCCAGCAGCTTGGACGGGACACCGTACCAAGAGACCCAGTACTTC.

This chain links TRBV19 with TRBJ2-7; 9 bases are shared with TRBD1. The junction had 8 bases not matched to a gene; V was cut back by 5 bases and J by 6 bases. CDR1 and CDR2 (germline): LNHDA, SQIVND (reference sequence). This CDR3 is built from 14 residues. The DNA for the CDR3 is TGTGCCAGTAGTCGGGACAGGGTCGCTGCCGAGCAGTACTTC. This encodes CASSRDRVAAEQYF. The full variable domain, with the rest looked up from reference TRBV19 and TRBJ2-7, is DGGITQSPKYLFRKEGQNVTLSCEQNLNHDAMYWYRQDPGQGLRLIYYSQIVNDFQKGDIAEGYSVSREKKESFPLTVTSAQKNPTAFYLCASSRDRVAAEQYFGPGTRLTVT.

The V gene is TRBV28, the J gene TRBJ2-3; TRBD2 agrees at 7 bases. J lost 3 bases, V lost 7 bases, and 10 bases had no gene match. The CDR3 runs 15 residues. CDR1 is MDHEN, CDR2 SYDVKM, per germline. The CDR3 protein is CASTPPGGETDTQYF. CDR3 nucleotides: TGTGCCAGCACCCCCCCGGGGGGTGAGACAGATACGCAGTATTTT.

V usage is TRBV2 and J usage is TRBJ2-5; 7 bases are a match to TRBD1. The V gene end was trimmed by 6 bases and the J gene end by 2 bases; junction bases not matched to a gene: 3. The CDR3 consists of 13 residues. The V gene's germline CDR1 is SNHLY and CDR2 FYNNEI. The CDR3: CASRRGLQETQYF. The CDR3, as DNA: TGTGCCAGCAGAAGGGGGCTTCAAGAGACCCAGTACTTC.

This clone was recorded a few times. The chain links TRBV14 to TRBJ2-1; no definite D call. CDR1 is SGHDN, CDR2 FVKESK, per germline. Trimming removed 5 bases at V and 0 bases at J, with 11 bases between. CDR3 length: 15 amino acids. Here the CDR3 reads CASSTDESSYNEQFF. The DNA for the CDR3 is TGTGCCAGCAGCACCGACGAGAGCTCCTACAATGAGCAGTTCTTC.

The chain recombines TRBV28 with TRBJ1-6, with 7 bases that match TRBD1. CDR3 length: 15 amino acids. The V gene end was trimmed by 5 bases and the J gene end by 7 bases; junction bases not matched to a gene: 8. Germline-derived CDR1 and CDR2 are MDHEN and SYDVKM. CDR3 sequence (DNA): TGTGCCAGCAGTACTCCGGCGACAGGGAATTCACCCCTCCACTTT. Its translation: CASSTPATGNSPLHF.

J is TRBJ1-2 and V is TRBV18; D perhaps matches TRBD1 (5 bases). V lost 3 bases and J lost 5, with 13 bases in between. The CDR3 is 14 amino acids. In germline, CDR1 is KGHSH, CDR2 LQKENI. In DNA, the CDR3 is TGTGCCAGCTCACCTTCGACAGACCAATATGGCTACACCTTC. This encodes CASSPSTDQYGYTF.

V is TRBV6-5 and J is TRBJ2-5; TRBD1 is a possible D gene (5 bases). Trimming left V 5 bases short and J 5 bases short, with 12 bases between. The germline gives CDR1 MNHEY, CDR2 SVGAGI. This CDR3 comprises 13 residues. The CDR3 is CASSPRGRETQYF. The CDR3 DNA follows: TGTGCCAGCAGTCCTAGGGGAAGGGAGACCCAGTACTTC.

The CDR3 reads CARDRPALLAGDGNEQFF. The CDR3 DNA sequence: TGTGCCAGAGACAGACCCGCATTACTAGCGGGGGATGGAAATGAGCAGTTCTTC. The chain couples TRBV19 to TRBJ2-1; 11 positions match TRBD2. The length of the CDR3 is 18 residues. CDR1 LNHDA and CDR2 SQIVND come from the germline V gene (reference sequence). V lost 9 bases and J lost 7; bases outside the gene matches: 20.